This T cell receptor (beta chain) is drawn from a study of blood T cell repertoires in COVID-19. Across the whole study: Acute and convalescent COVID-19 specimens originated in the United States, Italy and Spain.

Per germline, CDR1 SNHLY and CDR2 FYNNEI. CDR3 length: 14 residues. The ends were cut back, 6 bases at V and 3 bases at J, with 14 bases in the middle. Produced via immunoSEQ multiplex PCR; TCRdb's table is partial and in-frame only. The sample yields some 200,000 clones, 85% seen once. The sequence derives from a man aged 60-69 years with COVID-19, enrolled during active disease. Sequencing was done on a sample of peripheral blood. This chain joins TRBV2 and TRBJ1-1; TRBD1 is a possible D gene (6 bases). The CDR3 bases are TGTGCCAGCAGCTTTACAGGGATCCACACTGAAGCTTTCTTT. Translation gives CASSFTGIHTEAFF.